This is a list of T cell receptor beta chains from one sample in a study of T-cell reconstitution after alpha-beta-depleted transplantation in children. TCRdb reanalysed the PCR reads using MiXCR and keeps one entry per CDR3 protein. The sample holds nearly 550,000 distinct CDR3 sequences; 15% to 20% are singletons and the top ten take 3.3%. This material consisted of PBMCs from the stem cell graft donor, taken from the stem cell graft. The receptors here all came from a human donor who donated a stem cell graft to a child with acute lymphoblastic leukemia. CDR3s include the opening cysteine and the closing phenylalanine or tryptophan. A D gene is named only where the DNA matches it firmly. Some rows have no size entry. The others give once, few or many, or a class for an expanded clone.

J	D	V	size	DNA	CDR3
TRBJ1-5	TRBD1	TRBV6-5	NA	TGTGCCAGCAGTTACTCGTGGAGACAGGGCTATCAGCCCCAGCATTTT	CASSYSWRQGYQPQHF
TRBJ2-1	TRBD2	TRBV27	NA	TGTGCCAGCAGTTGGGGCGGGAGGGCCGGTTATGAGCAGTTCTTC	CASSWGGRAGYEQFF
TRBJ2-5	NA	TRBV7-9	many	TGTGCCAGCAGTTCTCCCCAAGAGACCCAGTACTTC	CASSSPQETQYF
TRBJ2-7	NA	TRBV7-9	few	TGTGCCAGCAGGACCTCCGGACAGAACTCCTACGAGCAGTACTTC	CASRTSGQNSYEQYF
TRBJ1-6	NA	TRBV7-3	NA	TGTGCCAGCAGCTTAAGGGGAAGGGGAGGAGAATCACCCCTCCACTTT	CASSLRGRGGESPLHF
TRBJ2-5	NA	TRBV6-5	few	TGTGCCAGCAGTTACTCTCAGAGGCGCCTAGGGACCCAGTACTTC	CASSYSQRRLGTQYF
TRBJ2-3	TRBD2	TRBV20-1	few	TGCAGTGCTACTACGACTAGCCCAGATACGCAGTATTTT	CSATTTSPDTQYF
TRBJ2-2	TRBD2	TRBV27	NA	TGTGCCAGCAAGTTAGTACTAGCGGGAACCACCGGGGAGCTGTTTTTT	CASKLVLAGTTGELFF
TRBJ2-5	NA	TRBV5-1	NA	TGCGCCAGCAGCTCCCAGGGCGCGTCCCACCAAGAGACCCAGTACTTC	CASSSQGASHQETQYF
TRBJ1-2	TRBD1	TRBV12-3/TRBV12-4	few	TGTGCCAGCACTCGGACAGGGGGCGGTAACTATGGCTACACCTTC	CASTRTGGGNYGYTF
TRBJ1-2	NA	TRBV4-2	NA	TGTGCCAGCAGCCAAGGGGAGGGGAACTATGGCTACACCTTC	CASSQGEGNYGYTF
TRBJ2-1	TRBD2	TRBV10-2	NA	TGCGCCAGCAGTGAGCGCGGGGGGGGAGGGCCTTCCTACAATGAGCAGTTCTTC	CASSERGGGGPSYNEQFF
TRBJ1-1	NA	TRBV6-5	NA	TGTGCCAGCAGTTACGGGGCAGGGGCTGAAGCTTTCTTT	CASSYGAGAEAFF
TRBJ2-2	NA	TRBV6-5	few	TGTGCCAGCAGTTACGGTCTCTTCGGGCGGGCCACCGGGGAGCTGTTTTTT	CASSYGLFGRATGELFF
TRBJ2-2	NA	TRBV5-1	few	TGCGCCAGCAGAACTACGGGTTCTACCGGGGAGCTGTTTTTT	CASRTTGSTGELFF
TRBJ1-1	NA	TRBV6-1	few	TGTGCCAGCAGGGCCAGGGCAAAGAACACTGAAGCTTTCTTT	CASRARAKNTEAFF
TRBJ2-7	TRBD1	TRBV10-3	NA	TGTGCCATCAGGCAGACAGGGGACGAGCAGTACTTC	CAIRQTGDEQYF
TRBJ2-3	NA	TRBV20-1	NA	TGCAGTGCCCCCCCGGTCGGTCCCACAGATACGCAGTATTTT	CSAPPVGPTDTQYF
TRBJ2-3	TRBD2	TRBV15	NA	TGTGCCACCAGCAGAGGCCCGTTGGTAGCGGGAGCAGATACGCAGTATTTT	CATSRGPLVAGADTQYF
TRBJ2-7	NA	TRBV29-1	few	TGCAGCGTTGACCTCTTGGACGAGCAGTACTTC	CSVDLLDEQYF
TRBJ2-7	TRBD2	TRBV6-5	few	TGTGCCAGCAGTATGGGGGGGGGTGCAGACGAGCAGTACTTC	CASSMGGGADEQYF
TRBJ2-7	NA	TRBV7-9	NA	TGTGCCAGCAGCGACCGGGCATTGTCCTACGAGCAGTACTTC	CASSDRALSYEQYF
TRBJ1-1	TRBD1	TRBV6-5	few	TGTGCCAGCAGCCGAGATGGGACAGCGAACACTGAAGCTTTCTTT	CASSRDGTANTEAFF
TRBJ2-5	TRBD2	TRBV4-1	NA	TGCGCCAGCAGCCAGGGGCCAGGGCTAGCGGTTCAAGAGACCCAGTACTTC	CASSQGPGLAVQETQYF
TRBJ1-5	NA	TRBV11-1	NA	TGTGCCAGCAGCTTAGCCCCTTTGAGAGGGAAATATAGCAATCAGCCCCAGCATTTT	CASSLAPLRGKYSNQPQHF
TRBJ2-1	NA	TRBV7-6	many	TGTGCCAGCAGCTTACGCGGCGGAGGCGCCTACAATGAGCAGTTCTTC	CASSLRGGGAYNEQFF
TRBJ1-2	NA	TRBV3-1	NA	TGTGCCAGCAGCCCGGGGGCCACGGCCTATGGCTACACCTTC	CASSPGATAYGYTF
TRBJ2-1	NA	TRBV5-1	NA	TGCGCCAGCAGCTTGACAGCGTACCAATACAATGAGCAGTTCTTC	CASSLTAYQYNEQFF
TRBJ2-7	TRBD2	TRBV10-3	NA	TGTGCCATACTAGGACTAGCGGAGGGCTACGAGCAGTACTTC	CAILGLAEGYEQYF
TRBJ1-5	NA	TRBV12-3/TRBV12-4	NA	TGTGCCAGCAGCGCCGGACAGTTTAATCAGCCCCAGCATTTT	CASSAGQFNQPQHF
TRBJ2-7	NA	TRBV20-1	NA	TGCAGTGCGTCCCGCGGGCCGGTTGACGAGCAGTACTTC	CSASRGPVDEQYF
TRBJ2-1	TRBD2	TRBV5-1	NA	TGCGCCAGCAGCTTGGATCTAGCGGGGCCCTACAATGAGCAGTTCTTC	CASSLDLAGPYNEQFF
TRBJ2-1	NA	TRBV27	NA	TGTGCCAGCAGCCCAGGTCCGTTCTACAATGAGCAGTTCTTC	CASSPGPFYNEQFF
TRBJ2-3	TRBD1	TRBV24-1	once	TGTGCCACCAGTGAGTCCGGGACAGGGAGGACAGATACGCAGTATTTT	CATSESGTGRTDTQYF
TRBJ2-5	NA	TRBV7-3	NA	TGTGCCAGCAGCTTAACGTCTGCGGGCCGGGAGACCCAGTACTTC	CASSLTSAGRETQYF
TRBJ2-7	NA	TRBV5-1	few	TGCGCCAGCAGCGTCCTAGCTGATACCTCCTACGAGCAGTACTTC	CASSVLADTSYEQYF
TRBJ1-3	NA	TRBV12-3/TRBV12-4	NA	TGTGCCAGCAGTTTAGTCCCCTTTGGGAACACCATATATTTT	CASSLVPFGNTIYF
TRBJ2-2	TRBD1	TRBV24-1	few	TGTGCCACCAGTGGCGACAGGGGGGCGAACACCGGGGAGCTGTTTTTT	CATSGDRGANTGELFF
TRBJ2-7	TRBD2	TRBV9	many	TGTGCCAGCAGCGTCGCGGGAGCCGTCTACGAGCAGTACTTC	CASSVAGAVYEQYF
TRBJ2-2	NA	TRBV12-3/TRBV12-4	few	TGTGCCAGCAGTTACCTCACAGGGAACACCGGGGAGCTGTTTTTT	CASSYLTGNTGELFF
TRBJ2-1	TRBD2	TRBV6-5	once	TGTGCCAGCAGTTATAGCGGGAGGCCCAATGAGCAGTTCTTC	CASSYSGRPNEQFF
TRBJ2-1	TRBD2	TRBV10-3	NA	TGTGCCATCAGTGAAGCCCTAGCGGGAGATGAGCAGTTCTTC	CAISEALAGDEQFF
TRBJ2-7	NA	TRBV20-1	NA	TGCAGTGCTAGAGGTGTCAGGAGCGGGTATGGCTTCGAGCAGTACTTC	CSARGVRSGYGFEQYF
TRBJ1-5	NA	TRBV7-8	NA	TGTGCCAGCAGCTTGCAGGAGTCGCCCCAGCATTTT	CASSLQESPQHF
TRBJ2-5	NA	TRBV4-1	NA	TGCGCCAGCAGCCAAGTAAAAGGGTTCCAAGAGACCCAGTACTTC	CASSQVKGFQETQYF
TRBJ2-7	NA	TRBV29-1	NA	TGCAGCGTTGAAATTAACTACGAGCAGTACTTC	CSVEINYEQYF
TRBJ1-2	NA	TRBV14	few	TGTGCCAGCAGCGGCGGACCTAACGCTATGGGGCCTTATGGCTACACCTTC	CASSGGPNAMGPYGYTF